The 2 T cell receptor beta chains reported below all come from one sample, sequenced in a study of shared clonotypes between healthy human individuals (dated by TCRdb to about 2020). Library method: the immunoSEQ multiplex PCR assay. TCRdb provides this immuneACCESS table in a form limited to in-frame rearrangements. Some clones are lacking; in checked studies, under half of them reflect an unresolved V gene, and why the rest are absent is not known. This sample has fewer than 700,000 clones in its table, and about 95% of those were observed once. The ten largest clonotypes hold about 0.11% of the sample. CD8 naive samples were CD45RO-negative cells positively selected for CCR7, giving a CD45RA+CCR7+ population that excluded TemRA cells. The sample taken for sequencing was naive CD8+ T cells sorted from blood. Sample cell subset or site, as interpreted from the label and publication: CD45RA+CCR7+. These receptors all come from a woman in her 30s in good health.

The chain uses TRBV15 and TRBJ2-7; TRBD1 agrees at 7 bases. The CDR3 is made up of 15 amino acids. With 8 bases clipped from V and 3 bases from J, the junction kept 13 bases outside the gene matches. Germline loops: CDR1 LNHNV, CDR2 YYDKDF (reference sequence). The CDR3: CATGESGQIFYEQYF. CDR3 sequence (DNA): TGTGCCACCGGGGAGTCGGGACAGATCTTCTACGAGCAGTACTTC. The entire variable domain, with the rest obtained from reference TRBV15 and TRBJ2-7, is as follows: DAMVIQNPRYQVTQFGKPVTLSCSQTLNHNVMYWYQQKSSQAPKLLFHYYDKDFNNEADTPDNFQSRRPNTSFCFLDIRSPGLGDTAMYLCATGESGQIFYEQYFGPGTRLTVT.

The chain employs TRBV5-6 and TRBJ1-4; D is unclear. V shed 0 bases and J shed 0 bases, with 6 bases lying between them. Germline V gene sequence: CDR1 SGHDT, CDR2 YYEEEE. There are 15 residues in the CDR3. The CDR3 bases are TGTGCCAGCAGCTTGGTAGATACAACTAATGAAAAACTGTTTTTT. As protein: CASSLVDTTNEKLFF.